This passage covers 31 T cell receptor beta chains from one sample sequenced in a study of CD8 T cells in ankylosing spondylitis. General observations from the study: Several highly homologous variants made up a TCR beta motif that seemed to typify ankylosing spondylitis blood.

Their antigen targets remain unknown. TCRdb re-called the 5' RACE reads through MiXCR, storing one row per CDR3 protein. Among over 400,000 distinct CDR3 sequences listed, roughly 26% were seen once. The material sequenced was blood, either unsorted or a sorted T cell fraction (not recorded which). The receptors were sampled from a male donor with ankylosing spondylitis.

This rearrangement joins TRBV5-1 to TRBJ2-3, with 10 positions matching TRBD2. The CDR3 sequence is 16 residues long. Germline trimming cut 3 bases from V and 5 bases from J; bases unmatched to any gene: 9. Germline V gene sequence: CDR1 SGHRS, CDR2 YFSETQ. The CDR3 DNA reads TGCGCCAGCAGCTCCCTGACTAGCGGGTCGGGAGATACGCAGTATTTT. Its protein product is CASSSLTSGSGDTQYF.

This clonotype turned up a few times. CDR3 region: CASSPGPSEAEQYF. The DNA for the CDR3 is TGCGCCAGCAGCCCCGGGCCCAGTGAAGCCGAGCAGTACTTC. The chain has TRBV5-1 and TRBJ2-7; D is unclear. Germline V gene sequence: CDR1 SGHRS, CDR2 YFSETQ. Between the trimmed V and J ends, which lost 4 bases and 6 bases, there was a span of 17 bases. The CDR3 contains 14 residues.

V gene TRBV5-1 combines with J gene TRBJ2-1; TRBD2 aligns across 7 bases. The CDR3 extends over 16 amino acids. V trimming: 4 bases; J trimming: 6 bases; junction bases outside the gene matches: 13. The germline gives CDR1 SGHRS, CDR2 YFSETQ. CDR3 DNA sequence: TGCGCCAGCAGCCCCCGGGATGGGGGGGTCGGCAATGAGCAGTTCTTC. Its translation is CASSPRDGGVGNEQFF.

The rearrangement links TRBV12-5 to TRBJ2-1; D ambiguous. The CDR3 is 17 amino acids. Germline loops: CDR1 LGHNT, CDR2 FRNRAP. Trimming took 1 base from V and 0 from J, leaving 13 bases between them. CDR3 in amino acids: CASGLGSSKSSYNEQFF. Written as DNA, the CDR3 is TGTGCTAGTGGTTTGGGATCGTCTAAGAGCTCCTACAATGAGCAGTTCTTC.

This clonotype was found a few times. The chain employs TRBV5-1 and TRBJ1-2, with D perhaps TRBD1 (6 bases). The germline V gene encodes CDR1 SGHRS and CDR2 YFSETQ. V shed 1 base and J shed 8 bases, with 18 bases lying between them. The CDR3 totals 15 residues. The CDR3 DNA follows: TGCGCCAGCAGCTTGAACTCGGGGGCGCGTCGAGGCTACACCTTC. Translation gives CASSLNSGARRGYTF.

V and J are TRBV20-1 and TRBJ2-2; D gene uncertain. From germline, CDR1 is DFQATT and CDR2 SNEGSKA (reference sequence). V was clipped by 5 bases and J by 5 bases, with 9 bases between them. This CDR3 is built from 12 residues. CDR3 sequence: CSARPATGELFF. DNA of the CDR3: TGCAGTGCTCGGCCCGCAACCGGGGAGCTGTTTTTT.

This clonotype was observed a handful of times. This chain joins TRBV18 and TRBJ1-1, with D perhaps TRBD1 (5 bases). The CDR3 sequence is 16 residues long. CDR1 is KGHSH and CDR2 is LQKENI in the germline V gene. The germline V and J ends were trimmed by 3 bases and 3 bases, with 17 bases remaining between them. The CDR3 DNA follows: TGTGCCAGCTCACCGGGAGGGGCCCGGCAGCACACTGAAGCTTTCTTT. This gives the protein CASSPGGARQHTEAFF.

The chain is built from TRBV7-2 and TRBJ2-3; 8 bases line up with TRBD2. Germline V gene data show CDR1 as SGHTA and CDR2 as FQGNSA. The CDR3 has 14 residues. V trimming: 5 bases; J trimming: 4 bases; junction bases outside the gene matches: 5. This CDR3 reads CASSRSGGADTQYF. CDR3 in DNA: TGTGCCAGCAGCCGCTCCGGGGGGGCAGATACGCAGTATTTT.

This chain joins TRBV24-1 and TRBJ1-4; 7 bases fit TRBD1. The germline gives CDR1 KGHDR, CDR2 SFDVKD. V shed 3 bases and J 4 bases; nucleotides not matched to a gene: 7. This CDR3 has 16 residues. As DNA, the CDR3 is TGTGCCACCAGTGATATGCGGGACAGAGATAATGAAAAACTGTTTTTT. It encodes CATSDMRDRDNEKLFF.

V usage is TRBV20-1 and J usage is TRBJ1-2, with D uncertain. Germline-derived CDR1 and CDR2 are DFQATT and SNEGSKA (reference sequence). V was clipped by 0 bases and J by 5 bases, with 13 bases between them. This CDR3 is 14 amino acids long. The CDR3 coding sequence is TGCAGTGCTAGAGAGCTTGGGGTGGAGTATGGCTACACCTTC. It is translated as CSARELGVEYGYTF.

This clonotype has more than one count but fewer than ten. The rearrangement links TRBV20-1 to TRBJ1-2, with D possibly matching TRBD1 (6 bases). Germline CDR1 is DFQATT and CDR2 is SNEGSKA (reference sequence). V gave up 2 bases and J gave up 1 base, with 14 bases separating them. This CDR3 contains 15 residues. CDR3 nucleotides: TGCAGTGCTAGAAAGGGGGGGAATTTTAACTATGGCTACACCTTC. It is translated as CSARKGGNFNYGYTF.

V is TRBV19 and J is TRBJ2-3; D unclear. The CDR3 is 13 amino acids. V was shortened by 0 bases and J by 5 bases, with 6 bases between the two germline ends. Looked up from germline, CDR1 is LNHDA and CDR2 is SQIVND (reference sequence). CDR3 coding DNA: TGTGCCAGTAGTATAGATCTTGAAGATACGCAGTATTTT. Translation: CASSIDLEDTQYF.

The table lists this clonotype with a few counts. The V call is TRBV6-1, the J call TRBJ2-7; D unclear. CDR3 size: 14 residues. Germline CDR1 is MNHNS and CDR2 is SASEGT. Trimming stripped 5 bases from V and 0 bases from J, with 11 bases between. CDR3 loop: CASSPLRSSYEQYV. CDR3 nucleotides: TGTGCCAGCAGTCCTCTGAGGAGCTCCTACGAGCAGTACGTC.

This clonotype was counted a few times. CDR3 sequence reads: CASNPGHPGMQFF. CDR3 DNA sequence: TGTGCCAGCAACCCGGGACACCCTGGAATGCAGTTCTTC. The rearrangement joins TRBV12-3 or TRBV12-4 to TRBJ2-1, with TRBD1 as a possible D gene (6 bases). V lost 7 bases to trimming and J lost 12 bases, with 19 bases between them. This CDR3 has 13 amino acids.

The rearrangement joins TRBV27 to TRBJ2-1; 9 bases align to TRBD2. The CDR3 consists of 16 residues. V shed 3 bases, J shed 6 bases, and the junction held 9 bases outside the gene matches. The germline V gene has CDR1 MNHEY and CDR2 SMNVEV (reference sequence). DNA for the CDR3: TGTGCCAGCAGTTTCATTAGCGGGAGTTCACTCAATGAGCAGTTCTTC. Translated, it gives CASSFISGSSLNEQFF.

This clonotype was counted only a few times. The chain joins TRBV15 to TRBJ1-4; no clear D gene. Germline V gene sequence: CDR1 LNHNV, CDR2 YYDKDF (reference sequence). This CDR3 is 13 amino acids long. V was pared by 0 bases and J by 5 bases, with 4 bases between. In nucleotides, the CDR3 is TGTGCCACCAGCAGAGATGGGAATGAAAAACTGTTTTTT. This gives the protein CATSRDGNEKLFF.

The rearrangement joins TRBV29-1 to TRBJ2-3, with TRBD1 matching 10 bases. Per germline, CDR1 SQVTM and CDR2 ANQGSEA. J lost 6 bases, V lost 4 bases, and 7 bases had no gene match. The CDR3 has 14 residues. Written as DNA, the CDR3 is TGCAGCGTTGCTATCGGGACAGGGGCGGATACGCAGTATTTT. Its protein product is CSVAIGTGADTQYF.

On this clonotype: The junction departs from the called germline gene at one end, perhaps through a read error. The chain carries TRBV20-1 and TRBJ2-3; D may be TRBD1 (5 bases). The CDR3 has 12 residues. CDR1 and CDR2 (germline): DFQATT, SNEGSKA (reference sequence). The CDR3 spells CSVRQSTDTQYF. The CDR3 nucleotides read TGCAGTGTTAGACAGAGCACAGATACGCAGTATTTT.

This chain joins TRBV19 and TRBJ2-6; D perhaps matches TRBD1 (5 bases). The CDR3 is 13 residues long. V shed 7 bases and J shed 4 bases, with 8 bases lying between them. Germline lookup yields CDR1 LNHDA and CDR2 SQIVND (reference sequence). This chain's CDR3 is CASKGNGANVLTF. The DNA of the CDR3 is TGTGCCAGTAAGGGGAACGGGGCCAACGTCCTGACTTTC.

V usage is TRBV29-1 and J usage is TRBJ2-3; the D gene is possibly TRBD1 (6 bases). The CDR3 runs 11 residues. V dropped 7 bases and J dropped 6 bases, with 11 bases sitting between them. CDR1 is SQVTM and CDR2 is ANQGSEA in the germline V gene. The CDR3 region has the DNA TGCAGCGCCCAGGGGTCGGATACGCAGTATTTT. This sequence encodes CSAQGSDTQYF.

This clonotype has only a few counts. The chain couples TRBV20-1 to TRBJ1-3, with TRBD1 as a possible D gene (5 bases). There are 16 residues in the CDR3. Germline CDR1 reads DFQATT; CDR2 reads SNEGSKA (reference sequence). The V gene lost 3 bases and the J gene lost 4 bases, with 19 bases spanning the gap. Here the CDR3 reads CSASSALQGTGNTIYF. In DNA, the CDR3 is TGCAGTGCTAGCTCGGCCCTCCAGGGTACCGGAAACACCATATATTTT.

The chain joins TRBV6-6 to TRBJ1-4; D call uncertain. V lost 2 bases to trimming and J lost 7 bases, with 8 bases between them. The length of the CDR3 is 13 residues. The germline gives CDR1 MNHNY, CDR2 SVGAGI (reference sequence). CDR3 bases: TGTGCCAGCAGTTACAGGGCTGGTGAAAAACTGTTTTTT. It specifies CASSYRAGEKLFF.

This clonotype was seen a few times. V and J are TRBV5-1 and TRBJ1-2; TRBD1 matches 8 bases. V gave up 4 bases and J gave up 7 bases; unmatched junction bases: 6. The CDR3 extends over 13 amino acids. CDR1 is SGHRS, CDR2 YFSETQ, per germline. CDR3 bases: TGCGCCAGCAGCCCAGGGGGCGCACGTGGCTACACCTTC. This codes for CASSPGGARGYTF.

The J gene is TRBJ2-5, the V gene TRBV5-1; no definite D call. Germline V CDR1 and CDR2: SGHRS, YFSETQ. V lost 6 bases, J lost 5 bases, and 23 bases lay in between. This CDR3 has 16 amino acids. The DNA of the CDR3 is TGCGCCAGCAAGACCGTCAGTATCGGTTCGGCGGAGACCCAGTACTTC. Protein sequence: CASKTVSIGSAETQYF.

This clonotype was picked up a small number of times. The V gene is TRBV5-6, the J gene TRBJ2-5, with 10 bases that match TRBD1. Germline assignment: CDR1 SGHDT and CDR2 YYEEEE. CDR3 length equals 13 residues. The J segment lost 6 bases and the V segment lost 5 bases, leaving 4 bases of the junction unmatched. CDR3 nucleotide sequence: TGTGCCAGCAGTCGGGACAGGGGACAGACCCAGTACTTC. Protein: CASSRDRGQTQYF. Complete variable domain (other parts from reference TRBV5-6 and TRBJ2-5): DAGVTQSPTHLIKTRGQQVTLRCSPKSGHDTVSWYQQALGQGPQFIFQYYEEEERQRGNFPDRFSGHQFPNYSSELNVNALLLGDSALYLCASSRDRGQTQYFGPGTRLLVL.

The chain uses TRBV19 and TRBJ1-5; D remains unclear. Germline CDR1 reads LNHDA; CDR2 reads SQIVND (reference sequence). This CDR3 has 14 residues. V gave up 3 bases and J gave up 4 bases, with 10 bases separating them. The CDR3 reads CASSMNRQNQPQHF. The CDR3, as DNA: TGTGCCAGTAGTATGAATCGGCAGAATCAGCCCCAGCATTTT.

The rearrangement links TRBV7-2 to TRBJ1-2; no clear D. V lost 4 bases and J 8 bases, leaving 8 bases between the germline ends. Germline V lookup: CDR1 SGHTA, CDR2 FQGNSA. The CDR3 spans 11 residues. As DNA, the CDR3 is TGTGCCAGCAGCTCGGCCCCGGGCTACACCTTC. Translation: CASSSAPGYTF.

The V call is TRBV2, the J call TRBJ1-1; perhaps TRBD1 as D (5 bases). The germline V gene has CDR1 SNHLY and CDR2 FYNNEI. The CDR3 totals 13 residues. Trimming cost V 10 bases and J 5 bases, with 17 bases left between them. The CDR3 nucleotides read TGTGCCACCTCGGGGGAGGGTCGTACTGAAGCTTTCTTT. Translating it yields CATSGEGRTEAFF.

Only a few counts were recorded for this clonotype. The V and J genes are TRBV20-1 and TRBJ2-5, with D unclear. CDR1 is DFQATT, CDR2 SNEGSKA, per germline (reference sequence). The CDR3 extends over 11 amino acids. V lost 5 bases to trimming and J lost 5 bases, with 9 bases between them. The CDR3 DNA reads as TGCAGTGCTGATACTACGGAGACCCAGTACTTC. This sequence encodes CSADTTETQYF.

This clonotype was detected a few times. V usage is TRBV13 and J usage is TRBJ2-3, with 7 bases matching TRBD2. V shed 5 bases, J shed 0 bases, and the junction held 8 bases outside the gene matches. This CDR3 has 16 amino acids. Germline values: CDR1 PRHDT, CDR2 FYEKMQ (reference sequence). The CDR3 region has the DNA TGTGCCAGCAGCCCCGTCGGGACTACTAGCACAGATACGCAGTATTTT. Protein sequence: CASSPVGTTSTDTQYF.

This clonotype occurred a few times. The chain has TRBV12-3 or TRBV12-4 and TRBJ1-3; D unclear. Deletions cut 7 bases from V and 1 base from J, with 8 bases between. This CDR3 contains 13 residues. The CDR3 protein is CASTPNSGNTIYF. DNA for the CDR3: TGTGCCAGCACCCCCAATTCTGGAAACACCATATATTTT.